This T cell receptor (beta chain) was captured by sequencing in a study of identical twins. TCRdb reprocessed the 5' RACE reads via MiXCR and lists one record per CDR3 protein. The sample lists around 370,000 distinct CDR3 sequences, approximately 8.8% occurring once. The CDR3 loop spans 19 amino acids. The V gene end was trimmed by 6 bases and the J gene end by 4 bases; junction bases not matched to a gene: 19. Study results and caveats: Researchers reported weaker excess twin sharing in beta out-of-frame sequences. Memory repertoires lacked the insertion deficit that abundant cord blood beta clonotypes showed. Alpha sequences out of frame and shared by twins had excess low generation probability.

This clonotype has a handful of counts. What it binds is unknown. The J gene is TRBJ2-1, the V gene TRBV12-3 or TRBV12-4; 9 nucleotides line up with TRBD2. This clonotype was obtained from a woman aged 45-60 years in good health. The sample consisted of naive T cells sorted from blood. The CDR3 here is CASRPTRLLAGVSYNEQFF. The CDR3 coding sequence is TGTGCCAGCAGGCCAACCCGGCTTTTAGCGGGAGTTAGTTACAATGAGCAGTTCTTC.